This T cell receptor (beta chain) was profiled in a study of shared T cell receptors in the human thymus. TCRdb's table, derived via immunoSEQ multiplex PCR, lists solely in-frame clones and lacks some. The repertoire holds about 660,000 clones, with approximately 87% as singletons. Per germline, CDR1 SEHNR and CDR2 FQNEAQ (reference sequence). CDR3 size: 14 residues. Trimming cost V 2 bases and J 3 bases, with 9 bases left between them. These data were also filed under a second study, of human thymus T cells. That paper states: Corrective heart surgery yielded resections, and these provided the thymus tissue.

V is TRBV7-9 and J is TRBJ2-3; maybe TRBD1 (5 bases). Sequencing used thymocytes. The TCR sequence derives from a boy younger than two with a congenital heart defect. The CDR3 DNA is TGTGCCAGCAGCTTAAAGAAGGGGACAGATACGCAGTATTTT. Its protein is CASSLKKGTDTQYF.